The 11 T cell receptor beta chains below all came from one sample that was sequenced in a study of shared clonotypes between healthy human individuals. The method was immunoSEQ multiplex PCR; TCRdb's version includes in-frame clones alone and lacks a portion of them. The repertoire holds about 1.1 million clones, with about 80% as singletons. What was sequenced was memory CD4+ T cells from PBMCs. Subset noted: CD45RA-negative fraction. The origin of the receptors is a man aged 18 to 29 in good health. Some clones in this sample may be carry-over from other donors' samples.

The genes are TRBV6-1 and TRBJ1-5; 8 bases are a match to TRBD1. The CDR3 has 15 residues. The trim removed 4 bases at V and 1 base at J, leaving 3 bases unmatched. Germline V CDR1 and CDR2: MNHNS, SASEGT. CDR3 DNA: TGTGCCAGCAGTGTACAGGGGGGAAGCAATCAGCCCCAGCATTTT. Its protein product is CASSVQGGSNQPQHF.

The sample holds many counts of this clone. The chain links TRBV27 to TRBJ1-2, with 9 positions matching TRBD1. The junction had 6 bases not matched to a gene; V was cut back by 5 bases and J by 8 bases. Germline V gene lookup returns CDR1 MNHEY and CDR2 SMNVEV (reference sequence). The CDR3 runs to 13 residues. The CDR3 sequence: CASSRTGVRGYTF. CDR3 bases: TGTGCCAGCAGTCGGACAGGGGTCAGGGGCTACACCTTC.

This rearrangement joins TRBV11-2 to TRBJ2-2, with 9 bases aligning to TRBD1. Trimming at V came to 5 bases and at J to 5 bases, leaving 3 bases not matched to a gene. CDR3 length: 14 residues. Germline CDR1 SGHAT, CDR2 FQNNGV. CDR3 in DNA: TGTGCCAGCAGCCCAGGGACAGGGACCGGGGAGCTGTTTTTT. As protein: CASSPGTGTGELFF.

The rearrangement joins TRBV28 to TRBJ2-2; D is unclear. The CDR3 has 14 amino acids. Deletions cut 11 bases from V and 7 bases from J, with 20 bases between. In germline, CDR1 is MDHEN, CDR2 SYDVKM. CDR3 DNA sequence: TGTGCCGCGAACGTTGGTAAAGTCGGCGGGGAGCTGTTTTTT. This encodes CAANVGKVGGELFF.

The V call is TRBV7-9, the J call TRBJ1-2; TRBD1 matches 7 bases. V lost 2 bases and J lost 8; bases outside the gene matches: 8. Germline CDR1 is SEHNR and CDR2 is FQNEAQ (reference sequence). This CDR3 spans 14 amino acids. CDR3 sequence: CASSLNDREYGYTF. CDR3 coding DNA: TGTGCCAGCAGCTTAAATGACAGGGAGTACGGCTACACCTTC.

This clone was detected a few times. The chain joins TRBV7-9 to TRBJ1-1; D not resolved. CDR3 length equals 13 residues. Per the germline V gene, CDR1 is SEHNR and CDR2 is FQNEAQ (reference sequence). V lost 2 bases, J lost 1 base, and 5 bases lay in between. The CDR3 DNA reads TGTGCCAGCAGCTTACCGACGAACACTGAAGCTTTCTTT. Translation gives CASSLPTNTEAFF.

The rearrangement uses TRBV7-3 and TRBJ2-2; a possible D gene is TRBD2 (5 bases). The length of the CDR3 is 16 residues. V lost 4 bases and J lost 2, with 14 bases in between. Germline values: CDR1 SGHTA, CDR2 FQGTGA. The CDR3 nucleotides read TGTGCCAGCAGCTCCCAACTAGAGGGCAACACCGGGGAGCTGTTTTTT. Translated, it gives CASSSQLEGNTGELFF.

CDR3 loop: CASRDPQNTEAFF. The CDR3 nucleotides read TGTGCCAGCAGAGATCCTCAGAACACTGAAGCTTTCTTT. V gene TRBV5-4 combines with J gene TRBJ1-1; D gene unclear. The V gene lost 5 bases and the J gene lost 1 base, with 9 bases spanning the gap. There are 13 residues in the CDR3. Per the germline V gene, CDR1 is SGHNT and CDR2 is YYREEE (reference sequence).

This CDR3 reads CARGTGPTNEKLFF. The CDR3 region has the DNA TGTGCCCGTGGGACAGGTCCAACTAATGAAAAACTGTTTTTT. The chain combines TRBV30 with TRBJ1-4; the match to TRBD1 covers 8 bases. CDR1 is GTSNPN, CDR2 SVGIG, per germline (reference sequence). The CDR3 is made up of 14 amino acids. J gave up 0 bases and V 8 bases, and 5 bases lay outside the gene matches.

This clone was recorded a few times. This rearrangement joins TRBV13 to TRBJ2-2; 7 nucleotides agree with TRBD1. With 5 bases clipped from V and 6 bases from J, the junction kept 6 bases outside the gene matches. Per germline, CDR1 PRHDT and CDR2 FYEKMQ (reference sequence). The CDR3 consists of 14 residues. The CDR3 protein is CASSHRQGSGELFF. The CDR3 region has the DNA TGTGCCAGCAGCCACCGACAGGGCTCCGGGGAGCTGTTTTTT.

Of note for this clone: Additional DNA sequences in this sample encode the identical CDR3. The chain uses TRBV9 and TRBJ2-5; D gene ambiguous. Trimming took 0 bases from V and 1 from J, leaving 4 bases between them. Per germline, CDR1 SGDLS and CDR2 YYNGEE. The CDR3 length is 13 residues. The CDR3 here is CASSVGPQETQYF. CDR3 coding DNA: TGTGCCAGCAGCGTAGGACCCCAAGAGACCCAGTACTTC.